This TCR beta chain was sequenced for a study of cytomegalovirus exposure and HLA in healthy donors (dated by TCRdb to about 2017). Broadly, across the study: According to an earlier analysis of 587 of the donors, some 170 million T cells yielded some 110 million unique TCR beta sequences and less than 300 Gb of sequence data. The later analysis used no new phenotypic data to find candidate immune exposures, relying instead on TCR beta sequences and their occurrence across donors. Alongside the repertoire data, information on donor age, sex, ethnicity and CMV serostatus was compiled. The genetic ancestry cluster associated with self-reported Caucasian donors included over 80% of the roughly 400 genotyped donors. An early release covering 500 to 750 HLA-typed donors comprised approximately 290 gigabases of sequencing data and roughly 86 million unique TCR sequences. Typing coverage differed by locus: A, B, C, DRB1 and DQB1 were typed in roughly 620-640 donors, DQA1 in roughly 510, DPA1 in 606, and DPB1 in 450 to 480. The study used immunosequencing to profile the T cell repertoires of about 670 subjects and linked those repertoires to cytomegalovirus serostatus. Across 300 to 500 genotyped donors of the cohort, an average of about 200,000 unique TCR beta nucleotide sequences per donor were sequenced, and roughly a sixth of those sequences were non-productive. Because of strong linkage in the cohort, five DR-DQ haplotypes were treated as single units for association and clustering. Every repertoire in the discovery cohort had been generated on one and the same sequencing platform. To predict cytomegalovirus infection status, the study combined high-throughput TCR immunosequencing, statistical association of individual TCRs with disease status, and machine learning. The study was designed to test whether signatures of past pathogen exposure could be identified by cataloging public T cell receptors. An earlier analysis of around 640 of the donors used high-throughput TCR beta sequencing to judge whether each TCR beta V gene segment behaved as functional or pseudogenic. HLA typing covered class I and class II loci at four-digit resolution. Besides the first cohort of roughly 640 subjects, a separate validation cohort made up of 120 different subjects was used. Genome-wide SNP genotypes for about three fifths of the roughly 700 donors were used in a later genetic analysis, which treated that subset as a discovery cohort. A later analysis re-examined previously published TCR beta repertoires from more than 600 donors and added high-resolution HLA genotyping to investigate patterns of TCR occurrence.

The library was prepared using the immunoSEQ multiplex PCR assay. For the multiplex PCR, a mixture combining 60 forward primers for TCR Vbeta segments and 13 reverse primers for TCR Jbeta segments was used. The CDR3 region of rearranged TCR beta genes was amplified from genomic DNA with a multiplex PCR assay. The amplified TCR beta libraries were sequenced on the Illumina HiSeq System as 87-base-pair reads. The paper's data handling went like this. In a later analysis, 80 million or so unique TCR beta chains were counted across the 650 to 750 repertoires, and around 10 million of these chains were shared by at least two donors. To remove PCR and sequencing errors, raw reads were error-corrected and collapsed into unique sequences using a nearest-neighbor algorithm that merged closely related sequences. V, D and J gene segments were assigned by aligning CDR3 sequences to IMGT reference sequences. Each retained sequence needed at least a six-nucleotide match to both a V gene segment and a J gene segment. A rearrangement was called productive if the CDR3 had no stop codons and remained in frame with V and J, and every other rearrangement was called non-productive. Following IMGT convention, CDR3 was defined as the stretch from the second conserved V-encoded cysteine to the conserved J-encoded phenylalanine. Sequences without an unambiguous match to a single V gene segment were excluded from the earlier analysis of about 630 of the donors. An earlier analysis of 587 of the donors called V segments functional above 56.7% productive rearrangements and segregating when the between-donor standard deviation exceeded 5%. A statistical classification framework was built to diagnose cytomegalovirus status from the catalog of TCR beta chain sequences. A later analysis assigned V and J genes by comparing TCR nucleotide sequences with IMGT/GENE-DB human TR gene sequences. The TCRdist pipeline was used in a later analysis to assign CDR3 sequences and most-parsimonious VDJ recombination scenarios. In a later analysis, each TCR beta chain was defined by its CDR3 amino acid sequence together with its V-gene family, and reads without a unique V-gene family were excluded. As a way to deal with suspected cross-contamination and a sequencing artifact, a later analysis dropped 450 to 600 nucleotide sequences that were highly shared and had low generation probability. In a later analysis, a clonal expansion index for each public chain was calculated from normalized within-repertoire ranks of inferred template counts. In a later analysis, generation probabilities were computed with a VDJ recombination model fitted to out-of-frame rearrangements, and the resulting probabilities were checked against IGoR. A later analysis scored TCR-TCR, TCR-HLA and TCR-CMV co-occurrence with hypergeometric tests, applying a repertoire-size bias correction to TCR pairs. False discovery rates were estimated in a later analysis by permuting HLA or CMV assignments 20 times. In a later analysis, co-occurring TCRs were grouped with DBSCAN, and TCRdist sequence similarity was added when clustering was performed within HLA-allele-positive subsets. Co-occurrence clustering excluded repertoires with fewer than 30,000 or more than 120,000 public chains, plus five with anomalous nucleotide sharing. The immuneACCESS repertoire file appears here via TCRdb, limited to in-frame rearrangements. These files lack a portion of the clones; in checked studies, under half of the deficit traces to unresolved V genes, and the cause of the others is not known. V and J calls and clone size are those listed in that table; D and trimming were worked out from the DNA. The sample table includes 150,000 or so clones. Around 1.6% of the sample comes from the top ten.

As regards this clone: The clone's antigen remains unknown.

The cohort consisted of 600 to 750 healthy bone marrow donors. Cohort members were all nominally healthy when sampled, although unrecorded immune exposures were likely present. The donor tested CMV seronegative and was one of the 352 seronegative cohort members. A peripheral blood sample was provided by each donor, and peripheral blood mononuclear cells were used for TCR beta sequencing. The Qiagen DNeasy Blood Extraction Kit was used to extract genomic DNA from the blood cell samples. The cysteine opens and the phenylalanine closes a CDR3 of 13 amino acids. Here the CDR3 DNA is all that survives: 39 bases in frame from base 1. CDR1 SNHLY and CDR2 FYNNEI are derived from the germline V gene. Trimming takes 3 bases from V and 6 bases from J, and the germline ends sit 11 bases apart. Overall study outcomes, separate from this receptor: Immune exposure information for the cohort was limited to CMV serostatus. In an earlier analysis of approximately 590 of the donors, most TCR beta V segments appeared in productive rearrangements about 90% or about 30% of the time, broadly matching IMGT annotations. According to a later analysis, most CMV-associated TCR beta chains appeared to be HLA-restricted, and the HLA associations seemed to be driven largely by CMV exposure. Roughly uniform sequencing depth across donors was assumed in presence/absence analyses, although this assumption may not hold. Compared with the approximately 700-donor mean, donors in an Asian-associated ancestry cluster had fewer N-insertions in productive TCRs, according to a later genetic analysis. Assigning TCR associations to individual alleles was difficult when HLA alleles, especially DR and DQ, strongly co-occurred. According to the authors, the approach could potentially be generalized to other disease states and immunological phenotypes. Several of the top co-occurrence clusters appeared to be linked to parvovirus B19, influenza, CMV and Epstein-Barr virus, according to a later analysis. Some IMGT-functional V segments, including TRBV6-2 and TRBV6-3, could not be told apart with the 87-base-pair reads, so those segments were excluded. In vitro tests confirmed that a few of the cytomegalovirus-associated TCR beta chains recognize cytomegalovirus antigens. Across donors, most TCR sequences were observed very rarely, whereas some public TCRs were present in many individuals. In a later analysis, HLA-associated TCR beta chains were found to be more clonally expanded and to have lower generation probabilities than equally common non-associated chains. This cohort had only TCR beta chains sequenced, and the lack of alpha or paired-chain data limited which features could be detected. A later genetic analysis associated a missense DCLRE1C variant with V-gene and J-gene trimming of TCR beta chains, and an independent cohort replicated the association. At a false discovery rate of 0.05, a later analysis linked approximately 18,000 TCR beta sequences to specific HLA alleles. In both the original and validation cohorts, the classifier was reported to diagnose cytomegalovirus status with high specificity and sensitivity. Because some donors lacked HLA typing at each locus, the association tests relied only on the typed subset. The sequencing pipeline was judged likely to have produced a cluster of highly shared sequence variants as a technical artifact. Over 15 rarely observed V segments, including chromosome 9 orphons, were excluded from the earlier analysis of some 590 of the donors because counts were too low. The study gave a list of 150 to 200 TCR beta chains associated with cytomegalovirus. A further reported finding was that TCR beta sequences accurately predicted the HLA-A and HLA-B alleles for most subjects in the first cohort. Linkage disequilibrium might explain the correlated functional status among segregating V segments, but an unknown experimental factor could not be ruled out. A later analysis found that TCR association rates varied across HLA loci, with DRB1 alleles showing the most associated TCRs and HLA-C alleles the fewest.

The rearrangement joined TRBV2 to TRBJ1-2; a tentative D call is TRBD1 (5 bases match). Sequencing was performed on PBMCs. The receptor was derived from a woman aged 45-59 years in good health and CMV-seronegative. The nucleotides read TGTGCCAGCAGTGAGCAGGGCTTGAATGGCTACACCTTC. Its translation reads: CASSEQGLNGYTF. With the portions outside the CDR3 filled from the reference TRBV2 and TRBJ1-2 genes, the complete variable region becomes EPEVTQTPSHQVTQMGQEVILRCVPISNHLYFYWYRQILGQKVEFLVSFYNNEISEKSEIFDDQFSVERPDGSNFTLKIRSTKLEDSAMYFCASSEQGLNGYTFGSGTRLTVV.